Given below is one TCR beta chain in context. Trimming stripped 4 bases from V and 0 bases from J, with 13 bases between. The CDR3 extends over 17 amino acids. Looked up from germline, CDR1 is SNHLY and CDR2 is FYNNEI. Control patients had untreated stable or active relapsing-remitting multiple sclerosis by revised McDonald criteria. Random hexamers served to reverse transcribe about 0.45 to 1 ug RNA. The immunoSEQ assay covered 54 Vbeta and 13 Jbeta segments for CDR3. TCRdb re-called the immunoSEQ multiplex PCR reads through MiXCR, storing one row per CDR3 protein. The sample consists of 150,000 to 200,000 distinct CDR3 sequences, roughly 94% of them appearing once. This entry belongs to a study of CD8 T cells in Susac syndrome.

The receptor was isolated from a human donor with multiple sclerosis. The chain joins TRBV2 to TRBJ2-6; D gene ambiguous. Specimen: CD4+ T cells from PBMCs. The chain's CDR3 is CASSVGLISSGANVLTF. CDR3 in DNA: TGTGCCAGCAGTGTAGGGCTCATCAGCTCTGGGGCCAACGTCCTGACTTTC.